The table lists the clone carrying this TCR beta chain with many counts. Its antigen is not identified. Between roughly 17 and 30 mg of unsorted bulk tissue served as the source from which RNA and DNA were co-extracted. Chronic HBV infection, untreated so far, was present in the patients. More than 80% viable tumor cells made up every tumor sample. Synthesis of TCR beta cDNA was carried out from 500 ng total RNA with a constant-region primer. The TCR beta library was amplified through three nested multiplex PCR rounds in a modified ARM-PCR procedure. Researchers ran the first two PCR rounds for roughly 10 cycles each with TRBV1-TRBV30 forward primers and a C-beta reverse primer. MiXCR, applied by TCRdb to the multiplex PCR reads, yields one record per CDR3 protein. The sample lists 50,000 to 60,000 distinct CDR3 sequences, 70% to 80% occurring once. This specimen comes from a study of tumor-infiltrating lymphocytes in primary liver carcinoma.

CDR1 and CDR2 (germline): SGHRS, YFSETQ. Germline trimming cut 4 bases from V and 5 bases from J; bases unmatched to any gene: 3. The CDR3 spans 15 residues. Study-wide results and caveats: Tumor top-250-clone fractions significantly exceeded those of blood (p = 0.039). Tumor region pairs overlapped more than did tumor-adjacent and tumor-blood pairs.

The TCR comes from a middle-aged man with primary liver carcinoma and hepatitis B virus infection. Sequenced input: liver tumor tissue from sampling region 5. As for subset: tumor region T5, tumor centre. The V and J genes are TRBV5-1 and TRBJ2-1; 13 positions agree with TRBD2. The CDR3 DNA reads as TGCGCCAGCAGCGCGGGACTAGCGGGGAACAATGAGCAGTTCTTC. Its translation: CASSAGLAGNNEQFF.